A single sample is the source of the 30 T cell receptor beta chains below, sequenced in a study of response to subunit inactivated influenza vaccine. TCRdb re-derived calls from the RT-PCR reads in MiXCR, one entry per CDR3 protein. Counted here are more than 450,000 distinct CDR3 sequences, less than 10% occurring once; the ten biggest clones make up about an eighth. Specimen: PBMCs from blood, collected about 23 months after vaccination. Receptor source: a man between 50 and 75 years old who received an inactivated influenza vaccine.

This clonotype showed up many times. The chain is built from TRBV11-2 and TRBJ2-7; 10 bases agree with TRBD1. Germline V gene sequence: CDR1 SGHAT, CDR2 FQNNGV. The CDR3 contains 14 residues. The junction had 7 bases not matched to a gene; V was cut back by 5 bases and J by 6 bases. The CDR3 nucleotides are TGTGCCAGCAGCCTGGGGACAGGGGTTCGCGAGCAGTACTTC. Translated, it gives CASSLGTGVREQYF. The full variable domain, rest sourced from reference TRBV11-2 and TRBJ2-7, is EAGVAQSPRYKIIEKRQSVAFWCNPISGHATLYWYQQILGQGPKLLIQFQNNGVVDDSQLPKDRFSAERLKGVDSTLKIQPAKLEDSAVYLCASSLGTGVREQYFGPGTRLTVT.

This clonotype was counted ten times or more. This chain uses TRBV29-1 with TRBJ2-2; TRBD2 aligns across 11 bases. The CDR3 totals 14 residues. In germline, CDR1 is SQVTM, CDR2 ANQGSEA. The J segment lost 6 bases and the V segment lost 4 bases, leaving 4 bases of the junction unmatched. The CDR3 DNA reads TGCAGCGTTGGGCTAGCGGGAGGCTCCGGGGAGCTGTTTTTT. Protein product: CSVGLAGGSGELFF.

This clonotype has more than one count but fewer than ten. This chain uses TRBV19 with TRBJ2-2; D perhaps matches TRBD1 (6 bases). CDR3 length: 16 amino acids. The V end was cut by 4 bases, the J end by 4 bases, with 16 bases between. Germline loops: CDR1 LNHDA, CDR2 SQIVND (reference sequence). This CDR3 reads CASSRDTRGITGELFF. Here the CDR3 DNA reads TGTGCCAGTAGTAGGGACACCCGAGGCATCACCGGGGAGCTGTTTTTT.

The chain combines TRBV10-3 with TRBJ1-5, with 8 bases identical to TRBD1. The CDR3 is 15 residues long. Germline values: CDR1 ENHRY, CDR2 SYGVKD. Trimming at V came to 8 bases and at J to 0 bases, leaving 6 bases not matched to a gene. The CDR3 spells CAIGRQGNSNQPQHF. Here the CDR3 DNA reads TGTGCCATCGGAAGACAGGGGAATAGCAATCAGCCCCAGCATTTT.

This clonotype appeared many times. The rearrangement uses TRBV6-6 and TRBJ2-7, with D uncertain. In germline, CDR1 is MNHNY, CDR2 SVGAGI (reference sequence). The CDR3 length is 13 residues. V dropped 2 bases and J dropped 4 bases, with 9 bases sitting between them. The CDR3 coding sequence is TGTGCCAGCAGTTACCGGCTAGTGTACGAGCAGTACTTC. Protein product: CASSYRLVYEQYF.

In its sample, this clonotype was seen many times. V usage is TRBV11-2 and J usage is TRBJ1-1; D call uncertain. CDR3 length equals 12 residues. Trimming stripped 5 bases from V and 7 bases from J, with 11 bases between. CDR1 is SGHAT and CDR2 is FQNNGV in the germline V gene. The CDR3 DNA is TGTGCCAGCAGCCCGGGAATCGTTGAAGCTTTCTTT. This codes for CASSPGIVEAFF.

This clonotype was recorded a few times. This rearrangement joins TRBV6-5 to TRBJ2-2, with 11 bases identical to TRBD2. The CDR3 is 17 amino acids. Per the germline V gene, CDR1 is MNHEY and CDR2 is SVGAGI. V lost 4 bases, J lost 2 bases, and 6 bases stayed unmatched. The CDR3: CASSSRLAGHNTGELFF. Here the CDR3 DNA reads TGTGCCAGCAGTTCCCGACTAGCGGGGCACAACACCGGGGAGCTGTTTTTT.

This clonotype came up many times. V gene TRBV28 combines with J gene TRBJ1-1; tentatively, D is TRBD1 (5 bases). Trimming took off 1 base at V and 4 bases at J, with 10 bases between the two ends. Germline CDR1 MDHEN, CDR2 SYDVKM. This CDR3 contains 14 residues. The chain's CDR3 is CASSLYGGTTEAFF. The CDR3 region has the DNA TGTGCCAGCAGTTTATATGGCGGGACCACTGAAGCTTTCTTT.

The chain combines TRBV5-1 with TRBJ1-6; no clear D gene. Germline CDR1 reads SGHRS; CDR2 reads YFSETQ. This CDR3 has 15 residues. Trimming removed 0 bases from V and 8 bases from J, with 12 bases in between. This CDR3 is CASSLDLRGDSPLHF. The CDR3, as DNA: TGCGCCAGCAGCTTGGATTTACGAGGAGATTCACCCCTCCACTTT. The full variable domain, in which reference TRBV5-1 and TRBJ1-6 provide the parts outside the CDR3, is KAGVTQTPRYLIKTRGQQVTLSCSPISGHRSVSWYQQTPGQGLQFLFEYFSETQRNKGNFPGRFSGRQFSNSRSEMNVSTLELGDSALYLCASSLDLRGDSPLHFGNGTRLTVT.

This clonotype was observed many times. This chain links TRBV3-1 with TRBJ1-2, with D uncertain. The CDR3 runs 12 residues. The germline CDR1 and CDR2 sequences are LGHDT and YNNKEL (reference sequence). Trimming removed 3 bases from V and 8 bases from J, with 10 bases in between. CDR3: CASSQQRSGYTF. CDR3 in DNA: TGTGCCAGCAGCCAGCAACGTTCGGGCTACACCTTC.

The chain has TRBV12-3 or TRBV12-4 and TRBJ1-1, with 7 bases fitting TRBD1. V dropped 6 bases and J dropped 6; count of bases not matched to a gene: 10. The CDR3 contains 14 residues. CDR3 region: CASSLTGVGAEAFF. The CDR3 DNA reads TGTGCCAGCAGCCTCACAGGGGTGGGCGCTGAAGCTTTCTTT.

This chain uses TRBV7-9 with TRBJ1-3; TRBD1 matches at 7 bases. The CDR3 length is 16 residues. From germline, CDR1 is SEHNR and CDR2 FQNEAQ (reference sequence). J gave up 3 bases and V 5 bases, and 10 bases lay outside the gene matches. CDR3: CASSPPLGGFGNTIYF. The CDR3 DNA sequence: TGTGCCAGCAGCCCCCCCCTAGGGGGCTTTGGAAACACCATATATTTT.

This clonotype appeared many times. V and J are TRBV20-1 and TRBJ1-1; the D gene is possibly TRBD1 (6 bases). Germline V gene data show CDR1 as DFQATT and CDR2 as SNEGSKA (reference sequence). With 0 bases removed from V and 5 bases from J, the gap between germline ends came to 10 bases. The CDR3 is 13 residues long. CDR3 residues: CSARERGSTEAFF. Here the CDR3 DNA reads TGCAGTGCTAGAGAGAGGGGGAGTACTGAAGCTTTCTTT.

This clonotype was found a few times. In nucleotides, the CDR3 is TGTGCCAGCAGCCCAACAGGCGGGGGGGCGTTCGAGCAGTACTTC. Translated: CASSPTGGGAFEQYF. The genes are TRBV6-1 and TRBJ2-7; 9 nucleotides agree with TRBD2. This CDR3 spans 15 amino acids. J lost 6 bases, V lost 6 bases, and 12 bases had no gene match. CDR1 and CDR2 (germline): MNHNS, SASEGT.

This clonotype was counted only a few times. The rearrangement uses TRBV20-1 and TRBJ2-1; TRBD2 agrees at 8 bases. After removal of 2 bases from V and 7 bases from J, the junction contained 10 bases not matched to a gene. CDR1 is DFQATT, CDR2 SNEGSKA, per germline (reference sequence). The CDR3 extends over 15 amino acids. The CDR3 region has the DNA TGCAGTGCTAGAAGGGGGGCGGGAGGCAAAAATGAGCAGTTCTTC. Amino acid sequence: CSARRGAGGKNEQFF.

CDR3 in amino acids: CASTYGHGNTEAFF. CDR3 nucleotides: TGCGCCAGCACCTATGGACACGGGAACACTGAAGCTTTCTTT. The chain uses TRBV5-1 and TRBJ1-1, with a tentative D call TRBD1 (5 bases). CDR3 length equals 14 residues. Deletions cut 6 bases from V and 1 base from J, with 13 bases between. CDR1 SGHRS and CDR2 YFSETQ come from the germline V gene.

This clonotype was observed a few times. The chain couples TRBV5-1 to TRBJ2-2; the D gene is possibly TRBD2 (5 bases). The CDR3 extends over 16 amino acids. Germline V CDR1 and CDR2: SGHRS, YFSETQ. Deletions cut 1 base from V and 7 bases from J, with 17 bases between. The CDR3 sequence is CASSLTLAARGGELFF. The CDR3 DNA reads TGCGCCAGCAGCTTGACCCTAGCCGCGAGAGGCGGGGAGCTGTTTTTT.

This clonotype was counted between two and nine times. V and J are TRBV4-1 and TRBJ1-4, with D perhaps matching TRBD1 (6 bases). Germline CDR1 is MGHRA and CDR2 is YSYEKL. There are 16 residues in the CDR3. Deletions cut 4 bases from V and 4 bases from J, with 16 bases between. The CDR3 DNA is TGCGCCAGCAGCCCGTTGGGGGGCTCCCTTAATGAAAAACTGTTTTTT. Residues: CASSPLGGSLNEKLFF.

This clonotype was counted many times. This rearrangement joins TRBV5-1 to TRBJ1-5; D is perhaps TRBD1 (5 bases). Germline-derived CDR1 and CDR2 are SGHRS and YFSETQ. The CDR3 loop spans 15 amino acids. Deletions cut 0 bases from V and 2 bases from J, with 9 bases between. The chain's CDR3 is CASSLESGRNQPQHF. The CDR3 bases are TGCGCCAGCAGCTTGGAATCAGGGCGCAATCAGCCCCAGCATTTT.

Only a few counts were recorded for this clonotype. The chain links TRBV10-2 to TRBJ2-5, with D uncertain. Germline-derived CDR1 and CDR2 are WSHSY and SAAADI. CDR3 length: 12 amino acids. Trimming left V 2 bases short and J 3 bases short, with 4 bases between. The CDR3 DNA sequence: TGCGCCAGCAGTGAGGACAAAGAGACCCAGTACTTC. This gives the protein CASSEDKETQYF.

This clonotype was found a few times. This chain links TRBV20-1 with TRBJ1-2; 7 bases line up with TRBD1. The CDR3 totals 14 residues. The germline CDR1 and CDR2 sequences are DFQATT and SNEGSKA (reference sequence). With 3 bases clipped from V and 4 bases from J, the junction kept 8 bases outside the gene matches. CDR3 in amino acids: CSASSGQVGYGYTF. As DNA, the CDR3 is TGCAGTGCTAGTTCCGGACAGGTCGGCTATGGCTACACCTTC.

This clonotype was counted only a few times. The chain recombines TRBV5-5 with TRBJ2-1, with D unresolved. Germline CDR1 reads SGHKS; CDR2 reads YYEKEE (reference sequence). V gave up 2 bases and J gave up 3 bases, with 6 bases separating them. The CDR3 consists of 13 residues. In nucleotides, the CDR3 is TGTGCCAGCAGCTTTCAAAACTACAATGAGCAGTTCTTC. Its protein is CASSFQNYNEQFF.

The chain uses TRBV9 and TRBJ2-7; 9 nucleotides align to TRBD2. Germline V lookup: CDR1 SGDLS, CDR2 YYNGEE. The V and J ends lost 0 bases and 2 bases, in that order; junction bases with no gene match: 3. This CDR3 is built from 15 residues. The CDR3 is CASSVGGGRAYEQYF. CDR3 bases: TGTGCCAGCAGCGTAGGTGGCGGGAGGGCCTACGAGCAGTACTTC.

The DNA of the CDR3 is TGTGCCAGCAGTGAAGGGAGAGTAAACACTGAAGCTTTCTTT. It codes for CASSEGRVNTEAFF. V and J are TRBV6-1 and TRBJ1-1; D remains unclear. The V gene's germline CDR1 is MNHNS and CDR2 SASEGT. V was shortened by 1 base and J by 2 bases, with 8 bases between the two germline ends. The CDR3 extends over 14 amino acids.

This clonotype came up many times. The V gene is TRBV4-1, the J gene TRBJ1-2; TRBD1 might be the D (5 bases). Germline-derived CDR1 and CDR2 are MGHRA and YSYEKL. V lost 8 bases to trimming and J lost 6 bases, with 13 bases between them. The CDR3 is 12 amino acids. Written as DNA, the CDR3 is TGCGCCAGCGGGACTCGGCGCCATGGCTACACCTTC. Its translation is CASGTRRHGYTF.

A few counts support this clonotype. The chain combines TRBV20-1 with TRBJ2-2; TRBD2 agrees at 7 bases. Germline CDR1 DFQATT, CDR2 SNEGSKA (reference sequence). V gave up 6 bases and J gave up 4 bases; unmatched junction bases: 5. This CDR3 contains 13 residues. CDR3 in amino acids: CSARDYLTGELFF. Written as DNA, the CDR3 is TGCAGTGCGAGGGACTACCTCACCGGGGAGCTGTTTTTT.

This clonotype appeared many times. V and J are TRBV29-1 and TRBJ2-7, with D maybe TRBD2 (6 bases). Trimming removed 2 bases from V and 1 base from J, with 9 bases in between. The CDR3 is 13 amino acids. The germline gives CDR1 SQVTM, CDR2 ANQGSEA. The CDR3 reads CSVESGGSYEQYF. Here the CDR3 DNA reads TGCAGCGTTGAATCTGGGGGGTCCTACGAGCAGTACTTC.

About this clonotype itself: It may be a read error: a sequence one base away is much more abundant. This sequence joins TRBV12-3 or TRBV12-4 and TRBJ1-1; no clear D gene. V dropped 11 bases and J dropped 2 bases, with 24 bases sitting between them. The CDR3 has 16 amino acids. CDR3 sequence: CAGTNVDWDSNTEAFF. The CDR3, as DNA: TGTGCCGGCACAAACGTAGATTGGGATTCAAACACTGAAGCTTTCTTT.

The chain joins TRBV6-1 to TRBJ1-1; D perhaps matches TRBD1 (6 bases). From germline, CDR1 is MNHNS and CDR2 SASEGT. The CDR3 spans 14 residues. The germline V and J ends were trimmed by 7 bases and 5 bases, with 17 bases remaining between them. CDR3 in DNA: TGTGCCAGCACCCAAGATTGGGGGGCGACTGAAGCTTTCTTT. This gives the protein CASTQDWGATEAFF.

This clonotype was recorded at least ten times. The J gene is TRBJ2-3, the V gene TRBV14; 12 nucleotides match TRBD2. The germline V gene encodes CDR1 SGHDN and CDR2 FVKESK. The J segment lost 2 bases and the V segment lost 4 bases, leaving 1 base of the junction unmatched. The CDR3 sequence is 15 residues long. In nucleotides, the CDR3 is TGTGCCAGCAGCCGACTAGCGGGAGTCACAGATACGCAGTATTTT. It is translated as CASSRLAGVTDTQYF.